This section outlines one T cell receptor (beta chain) sequence together with its context. Its antigen is undetermined. These data are taken from a study of identical twins. V gave up 6 bases and J gave up 5 bases; unmatched junction bases: 5. This CDR3 is built from 15 residues. Germline CDR1 is SGHTA and CDR2 is FQGNSA. TCRdb analysed the 5' RACE reads with MiXCR anew, one entry per CDR3 protein. The table includes about 520,000 distinct CDR3 sequences, roughly a fifth detected once. Whole-study results and caveats: Those out-of-frame alpha sequences shared by twins showed an excess of low generation probability.

These data also formed part of another study, on T cells expressing NK-cell markers. This second study notes: Sequencing of TCR beta repertoires drew on sorted CD3+CD56+NKG2C+, CD3+CD56+NKG2C- and CD3+CD56-NKG2C+ T cells. Restricting sorting to alpha-beta TCR T cells was achieved in several experiments by an anti-gamma-delta TCR antibody.

The sample comprised CD4+ T cells sorted from blood. The chain combines TRBV7-2 with TRBJ2-1; 12 nucleotides match TRBD2. The TCR comes from a woman under 30 in good health. In DNA, the CDR3 is TGTGCCAGCAGAGGGAGGACTAGCGGGAACAATGAGCAGTTCTTC. It translates to CASRGRTSGNNEQFF.